These 21 T cell receptor beta chains originate from one sample sequenced in a study of T cells after posttransplantation cyclophosphamide. Sequencing used immunoSEQ multiplex PCR; TCRdb keeps in-frame clones, though not all of them. Found here are about 21,000 clones, around 98% of them singletons; the top ten hold roughly 0.12%. Material: naive CD8+ T cells sorted from PBMCs. The source is a middle-aged man in good health, CMV-negative, and a related stem cell transplant donor.

This chain joins TRBV7-9 and TRBJ1-4; TRBD1 is a possible D gene (5 bases). The CDR3 runs 15 residues. In germline, CDR1 is SEHNR, CDR2 FQNEAQ (reference sequence). Trimming stripped 3 bases from V and 5 bases from J, with 13 bases between. CDR3 bases: TGTGCCAGCAGCTTCAGGGAGGGTTTCAATGAAAAACTGTTTTTT. Translated, it gives CASSFREGFNEKLFF.

The chain joins TRBV29-1 to TRBJ1-2, with a tentative D call TRBD1 (5 bases). The germline V and J ends were trimmed by 4 bases and 0 bases, with 12 bases remaining between them. The germline V gene encodes CDR1 SQVTM and CDR2 ANQGSEA. CDR3 length: 14 amino acids. The DNA of the CDR3 is TGCAGCGTTGGGACATTGAATTCTAACTATGGCTACACCTTC. Translating gives CSVGTLNSNYGYTF.

The chain combines TRBV7-9 with TRBJ1-1; D gene ambiguous. V dropped 5 bases and J dropped 8 bases, with 21 bases sitting between them. The CDR3 has 15 residues. The germline V gene encodes CDR1 SEHNR and CDR2 FQNEAQ (reference sequence). In nucleotides, the CDR3 is TGTGCCAGCAGCCCCCAAACCATTTTTCCCGGGGAAGCTTTCTTT. It specifies CASSPQTIFPGEAFF. The full variable domain, in which reference TRBV7-9 and TRBJ1-1 provide the parts outside the CDR3, is DTGVSQNPRHKITKRGQNVTFRCDPISEHNRLYWYRQTLGQGPEFLTYFQNEAQLEKSRLLSDRFSAERPKGSFSTLEIQRTEQGDSAMYLCASSPQTIFPGEAFFGQGTRLTVV.

The chain employs TRBV15 and TRBJ1-5; the D is unclear. The V end lost 1 base, the J end lost 7 bases, and 11 bases lay between the germline ends. Germline V gene lookup returns CDR1 LNHNV and CDR2 YYDKDF (reference sequence). CDR3 size: 14 residues. The CDR3 nucleotides read TGTGCCACCAGCAGAGTTTCTCCACTCCAGCCCCAGCATTTT. It codes for CATSRVSPLQPQHF.

The chain links TRBV28 to TRBJ1-1; D not certain. The CDR3 is 13 residues long. V lost 7 bases and J 4 bases, leaving 13 bases between the germline ends. CDR1 and CDR2 from the germline V gene are MDHEN and SYDVKM. The CDR3 spells CASIERFGTEAFF. CDR3 bases: TGTGCCAGCATCGAGCGTTTTGGCACTGAAGCTTTCTTT.

CDR3: CASSLRRGREFEDTQYF. In nucleotides, the CDR3 is TGCGCCAGCAGCCTCCGACGAGGCCGGGAATTTGAAGATACGCAGTATTTT. The chain couples TRBV4-1 to TRBJ2-3, with D possibly being TRBD2 (5 bases). Trimming shortened V by 4 bases and J by 5 bases, and 22 bases separated the two germline ends. The CDR3 contains 17 residues. CDR1 and CDR2 from the germline V gene are MGHRA and YSYEKL.

The rearrangement links TRBV7-9 to TRBJ2-3, with D tentatively TRBD2 (6 bases). Trimming cost V 7 bases and J 2 bases, with 19 bases left between them. The CDR3 runs 16 residues. Germline V CDR1 and CDR2: SEHNR, FQNEAQ (reference sequence). CDR3 region: CASTSPERESTDTQYF. The CDR3 nucleotides are TGTGCCAGCACCTCGCCAGAACGGGAGTCCACAGATACGCAGTATTTT.

The chain joins TRBV9 to TRBJ1-5; weak D call: TRBD1 (6 bases). Germline V gene data show CDR1 as SGDLS and CDR2 as YYNGEE. Trimming shortened V by 4 bases and J by 1 base, and 9 bases separated the two germline ends. The CDR3 spans 14 residues. In DNA, the CDR3 is TGTGCCAGCAGCTCCGGGACAAGCAATCAGCCCCAGCATTTT. Encoded protein: CASSSGTSNQPQHF.

The rearrangement uses TRBV9 and TRBJ2-3, with 7 bases matching TRBD2. The V gene end was trimmed by 4 bases and the J gene end by 2 bases; junction bases not matched to a gene: 10. Germline CDR1 SGDLS, CDR2 YYNGEE. The CDR3 consists of 16 residues. In DNA, the CDR3 is TGTGCCAGCAGCTTCATGGGGGGAGGGGCCACAGATACGCAGTATTTT. Protein product: CASSFMGGGATDTQYF.

The chain carries TRBV28 and TRBJ1-1; the D gene is possibly TRBD1 (5 bases). Germline CDR1 reads MDHEN; CDR2 reads SYDVKM. The CDR3 is 14 amino acids. Trimming stripped 6 bases from V and 0 bases from J, with 11 bases between. The CDR3 here is CASSQGLMNTEAFF. The CDR3, as DNA: TGTGCCAGCAGCCAGGGACTAATGAACACTGAAGCTTTCTTT.

The chain recombines TRBV19 with TRBJ1-1; tentative D call: TRBD1 (5 bases). Germline V lookup: CDR1 LNHDA, CDR2 SQIVND (reference sequence). V gave up 7 bases and J gave up 5 bases, with 11 bases separating them. This CDR3 is built from 12 residues. CDR3 sequence (DNA): TGTGCCAGTACATCAGGGTGGACTGAAGCTTTCTTT. Its protein product is CASTSGWTEAFF.

The rearrangement joins TRBV7-9 to TRBJ2-1; TRBD2 agrees at 8 bases. Germline trimming cut 2 bases from V and 7 bases from J; bases unmatched to any gene: 10. The CDR3 sequence is 16 residues long. The V gene's germline CDR1 is SEHNR and CDR2 FQNEAQ (reference sequence). Here the CDR3 reads CASSLRSGRLANEQFF. As DNA, the CDR3 is TGTGCCAGCAGCTTACGCTCAGGGCGACTAGCGAATGAGCAGTTCTTC.

J is TRBJ2-5 and V is TRBV5-6; possibly TRBD2 for D (5 bases). V lost 0 bases and J lost 0, with 12 bases in between. This CDR3 has 16 amino acids. Germline CDR1 is SGHDT and CDR2 is YYEEEE. The CDR3 sequence: CASSLVRAAYQETQYF. In nucleotides, the CDR3 is TGTGCCAGCAGCTTGGTGAGGGCAGCGTACCAAGAGACCCAGTACTTC. Based on the CDR3 plus reference TRBV5-6 and TRBJ2-5, the full variable domain is DAGVTQSPTHLIKTRGQQVTLRCSPKSGHDTVSWYQQALGQGPQFIFQYYEEEERQRGNFPDRFSGHQFPNYSSELNVNALLLGDSALYLCASSLVRAAYQETQYFGPGTRLLVL.

The chain couples TRBV7-6 to TRBJ2-1; perhaps TRBD1 as D (5 bases). The V gene's germline CDR1 is SGHVS and CDR2 FNYEAQ. The CDR3 is 13 residues long. V lost 3 bases and J 7 bases, leaving 10 bases between the germline ends. This chain's CDR3 is CASSLGRANEQFF. The CDR3 coding sequence is TGTGCCAGCAGCTTGGGCAGGGCGAATGAGCAGTTCTTC.

The J gene is TRBJ2-1, the V gene TRBV9, with a possible D match to TRBD2 (5 bases). V lost 3 bases, J lost 8 bases, and 18 bases lay in between. The CDR3 runs to 15 residues. CDR1 SGDLS and CDR2 YYNGEE come from the germline V gene. The CDR3 here is CASSGLDSWSYEQFF. DNA of the CDR3: TGTGCCAGCAGCGGCTTGGACTCCTGGAGCTATGAGCAGTTCTTC.

This clone was found once. This chain uses TRBV6-1 with TRBJ2-1; 11 positions match TRBD2. The germline gives CDR1 MNHNS, CDR2 SASEGT. The CDR3 length is 16 residues. J was trimmed by 4 bases and V by 4 bases; bases with no gene match: 6. As DNA, the CDR3 is TGTGCCAGCAGTGGGATACTAGCGGGAGCGTACAATGAGCAGTTCTTC. Amino acid sequence: CASSGILAGAYNEQFF.

The chain recombines TRBV5-1 with TRBJ2-1, with TRBD1 identical over 7 bases. Germline CDR1 reads SGHRS; CDR2 reads YFSETQ. The junction had 2 bases not matched to a gene; V was cut back by 2 bases and J by 6 bases. The CDR3 has 13 amino acids. CDR3 region: CASSLRQGNEQFF. DNA for the CDR3: TGCGCCAGCAGCTTACGACAGGGCAATGAGCAGTTCTTC.

The CDR3 loop reads CATGGTPEQFF. DNA of the CDR3: TGTGCCACCGGGGGGACTCCTGAGCAGTTCTTC. The chain couples TRBV10-3 to TRBJ2-1, with 7 bases identical to TRBD2. This CDR3 is 11 amino acids long. Germline-derived CDR1 and CDR2 are ENHRY and SYGVKD. Trimming cost V 10 bases and J 9 bases; bases outside gene matches: 6.

This CDR3 reads CASSVGTSGYNEQFF. The CDR3 DNA is TGTGCCAGCAGCGTCGGGACTAGCGGTTACAATGAGCAGTTCTTC. The rearrangement uses TRBV27 and TRBJ2-1, with 11 positions matching TRBD2. The CDR3 length is 15 residues. V lost 6 bases, J lost 4 bases, and 5 bases stayed unmatched. The germline gives CDR1 MNHEY, CDR2 SMNVEV (reference sequence).

This clone was seen once. This rearrangement joins TRBV28 to TRBJ1-5; 10 positions match TRBD1. The CDR3 extends over 15 amino acids. V was clipped by 5 bases and J by 2 bases; unmatched bases: 3. In germline, CDR1 is MDHEN, CDR2 SYDVKM. DNA for the CDR3: TGTGCCAGCAGTAGAGGGACAGGGGGCAATCAGCCCCAGCATTTT. Its protein product is CASSRGTGGNQPQHF.

Points on this clone: Other DNA sequences in the same sample also yield this CDR3. The chain's CDR3 is CASHLYPSGIYNEQFF. Written as DNA, the CDR3 is TGTGCCAGCCACTTATACCCTAGCGGGATCTACAATGAGCAGTTCTTC. This sequence joins TRBV27 and TRBJ2-1; 9 bases match TRBD2. Germline V gene sequence: CDR1 MNHEY, CDR2 SMNVEV (reference sequence). With V trimmed by 8 bases and J by 3 bases, 11 bases remained unmatched. This CDR3 contains 16 residues.